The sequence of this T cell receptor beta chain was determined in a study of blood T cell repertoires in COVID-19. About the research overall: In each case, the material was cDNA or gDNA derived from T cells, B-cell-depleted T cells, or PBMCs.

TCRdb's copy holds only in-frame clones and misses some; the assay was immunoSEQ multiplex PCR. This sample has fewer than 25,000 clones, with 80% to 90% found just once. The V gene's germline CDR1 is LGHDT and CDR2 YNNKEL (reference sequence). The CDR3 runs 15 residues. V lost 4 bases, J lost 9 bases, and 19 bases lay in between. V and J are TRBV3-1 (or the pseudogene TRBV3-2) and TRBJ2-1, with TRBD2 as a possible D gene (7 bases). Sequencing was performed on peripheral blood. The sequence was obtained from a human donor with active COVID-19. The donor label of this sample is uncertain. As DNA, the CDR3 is TGTGCCAGCAGCCTTGGGGGCCTAGCGGTCGGTGAGCAGTTCTTC. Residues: CASSLGGLAVGEQFF.